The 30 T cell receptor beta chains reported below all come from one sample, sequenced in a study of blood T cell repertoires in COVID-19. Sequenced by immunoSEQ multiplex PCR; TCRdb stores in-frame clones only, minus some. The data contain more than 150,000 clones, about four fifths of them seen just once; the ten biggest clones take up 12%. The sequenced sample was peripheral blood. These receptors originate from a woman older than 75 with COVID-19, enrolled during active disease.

In DNA, the CDR3 is TGTGCCATCAGTGCCGGGGGGAACACTGAAGCTTTCTTT. This encodes CAISAGGNTEAFF. This chain joins TRBV10-3 and TRBJ1-1; tentatively, D is TRBD1 (5 bases). CDR3 length: 13 residues. CDR1 and CDR2 (germline): ENHRY, SYGVKD. Deletions cut 4 bases from V and 1 base from J, with 7 bases between.

The CDR3 reads CASSLGGVTDTQYF. Here the CDR3 DNA reads TGTGCCAGTAGCCTGGGAGGCGTCACAGATACGCAGTATTTT. V usage is TRBV19 and J usage is TRBJ2-3, with D possibly matching TRBD2 (6 bases). Trimming removed 6 bases at V and 2 bases at J, with 12 bases between. From germline, CDR1 is LNHDA and CDR2 SQIVND (reference sequence). This CDR3 is 14 amino acids long.

The chain's CDR3 is CASSLNPWRGRAGGANVLTF. The CDR3 DNA sequence: TGTGCCAGCAGCCTCAATCCATGGCGGGGTAGGGCTGGTGGGGCCAACGTCCTGACTTTC. The rearrangement uses TRBV7-3 and TRBJ2-6; D may be TRBD2 (6 bases). Deletions cut 5 bases from V and 3 bases from J, with 26 bases between. This CDR3 is built from 20 residues. CDR1 is SGHTA, CDR2 FQGTGA, per germline.

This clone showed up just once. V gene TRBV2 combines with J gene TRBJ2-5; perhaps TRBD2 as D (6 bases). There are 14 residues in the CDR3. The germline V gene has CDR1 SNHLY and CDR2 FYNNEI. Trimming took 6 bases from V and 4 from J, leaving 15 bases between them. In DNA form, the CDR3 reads TGTGCCAGCAGCTCGATTAGCGGTGGAGAGACCCAGTACTTC. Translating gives CASSSISGGETQYF.

This CDR3 reads CASSGLRTPSGNTIYF. The CDR3, as DNA: TGTGCCAGCAGCGGACTCCGGACCCCCTCTGGAAACACCATATATTTT. This chain joins TRBV7-9 and TRBJ1-3, with unresolved D. Germline V lookup: CDR1 SEHNR, CDR2 FQNEAQ (reference sequence). Trimming took 5 bases from V and 0 from J, leaving 14 bases between them. This CDR3 region has 16 residues.

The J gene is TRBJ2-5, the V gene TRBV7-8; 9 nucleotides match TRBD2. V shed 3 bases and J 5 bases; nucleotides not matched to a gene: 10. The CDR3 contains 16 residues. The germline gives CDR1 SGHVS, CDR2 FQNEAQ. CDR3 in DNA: TGTGCCAGCAGCTTCTCGGGGAGCGGGGGGCCTGAGACCCAGTACTTC. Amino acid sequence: CASSFSGSGGPETQYF.

As DNA, the CDR3 is TGTGCCAGTCAACCGGGACAGAACTATGGCTACACCTTC. It codes for CASQPGQNYGYTF. The V call is TRBV2, the J call TRBJ1-2, with 7 bases lining up with TRBD1. This CDR3 region has 13 residues. Germline CDR1 is SNHLY and CDR2 is FYNNEI. V lost 9 bases to trimming and J lost 2 bases; unmatched junction nucleotides: 6.

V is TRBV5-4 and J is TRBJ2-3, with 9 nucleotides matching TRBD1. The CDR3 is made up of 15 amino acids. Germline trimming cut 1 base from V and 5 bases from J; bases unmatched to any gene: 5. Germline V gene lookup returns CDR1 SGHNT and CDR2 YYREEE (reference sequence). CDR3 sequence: CASSLPGTGIDTQYF. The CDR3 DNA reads TGTGCCAGCAGCTTGCCGGGGACAGGGATAGATACGCAGTATTTT.

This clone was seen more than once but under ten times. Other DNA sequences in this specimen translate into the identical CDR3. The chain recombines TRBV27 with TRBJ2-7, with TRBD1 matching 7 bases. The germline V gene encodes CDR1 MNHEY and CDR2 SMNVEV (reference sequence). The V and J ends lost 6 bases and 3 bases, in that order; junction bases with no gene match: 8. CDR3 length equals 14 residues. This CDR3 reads CASRRQGEIYEQYF. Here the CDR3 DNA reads TGTGCCAGCAGGAGGCAGGGGGAGATCTACGAGCAGTACTTC.

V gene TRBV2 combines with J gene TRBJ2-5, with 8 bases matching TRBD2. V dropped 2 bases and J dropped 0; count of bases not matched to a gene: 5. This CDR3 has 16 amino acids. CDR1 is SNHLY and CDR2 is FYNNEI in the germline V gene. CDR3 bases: TGTGCCAGCAGTGAATCGGCTAGCGGGTACCAAGAGACCCAGTACTTC. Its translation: CASSESASGYQETQYF.

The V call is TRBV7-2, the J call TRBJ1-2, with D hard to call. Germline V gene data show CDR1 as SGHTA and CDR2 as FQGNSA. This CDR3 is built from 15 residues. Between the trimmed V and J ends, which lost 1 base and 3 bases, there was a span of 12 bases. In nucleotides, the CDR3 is TGTGCCAGCAGCTTAGATGCAGGCTCGGACTATGGCTACACCTTC. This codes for CASSLDAGSDYGYTF. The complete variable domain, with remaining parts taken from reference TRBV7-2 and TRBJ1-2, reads GAGVSQSPSNKVTEKGKDVELRCDPISGHTALYWYRQSLGQGLEFLIYFQGNSAPDKSGLPSDRFSAERTGGSVSTLTIQRTQQEDSAVYLCASSLDAGSDYGYTFGSGTRLTVV.

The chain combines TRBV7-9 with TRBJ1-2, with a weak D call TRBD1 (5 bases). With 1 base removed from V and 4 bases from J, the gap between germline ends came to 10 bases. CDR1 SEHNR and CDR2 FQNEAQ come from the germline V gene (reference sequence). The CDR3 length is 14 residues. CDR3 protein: CASSLESRAYGYTF. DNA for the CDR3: TGTGCCAGCAGCTTAGAGAGCAGGGCCTATGGCTACACCTTC.

CDR3 amino acids: CASSYASGSDNEQFF. The CDR3 DNA follows: TGTGCCAGCAGTTACGCTAGCGGGAGTGACAATGAGCAGTTCTTC. The J gene is TRBJ2-1, the V gene TRBV6-5, with TRBD2 matching 10 bases. V was pared by 2 bases and J by 5 bases, with 3 bases of the junction left unmatched. This CDR3 contains 15 residues. Germline CDR1 is MNHEY and CDR2 is SVGAGI.

The DNA for the CDR3 is TGTGCCAGTAGGACAAGCCCCAATCAGCCCCAGCATTTT. This translates into CASRTSPNQPQHF. The rearrangement joins TRBV27 to TRBJ1-5; D is possibly TRBD1 (5 bases). There are 13 residues in the CDR3. Trimming removed 9 bases from V and 3 bases from J, with 12 bases in between. The germline V gene encodes CDR1 MNHEY and CDR2 SMNVEV (reference sequence).

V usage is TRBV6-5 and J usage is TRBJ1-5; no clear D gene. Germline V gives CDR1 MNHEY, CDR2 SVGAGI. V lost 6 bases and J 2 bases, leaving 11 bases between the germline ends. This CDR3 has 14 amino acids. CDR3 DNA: TGTGCCAGCAGCCGGGAAGCGGGCAATCAGCCCCAGCATTTT. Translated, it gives CASSREAGNQPQHF.

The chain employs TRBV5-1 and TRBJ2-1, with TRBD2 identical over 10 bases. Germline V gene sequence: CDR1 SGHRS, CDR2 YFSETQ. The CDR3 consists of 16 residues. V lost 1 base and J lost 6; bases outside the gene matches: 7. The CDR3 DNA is TGCGCCAGCAGCTTGAGCGTAGGACTAGCGGCCAATGAGCAGTTCTTC. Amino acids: CASSLSVGLAANEQFF.

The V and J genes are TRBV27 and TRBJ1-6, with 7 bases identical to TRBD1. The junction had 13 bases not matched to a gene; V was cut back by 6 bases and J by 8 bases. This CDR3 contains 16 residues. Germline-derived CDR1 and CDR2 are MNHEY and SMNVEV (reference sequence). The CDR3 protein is CASSRGGLRTHSPLHF. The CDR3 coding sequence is TGTGCCAGCAGCCGAGGGGGCCTTCGGACCCATTCACCCCTCCACTTT.

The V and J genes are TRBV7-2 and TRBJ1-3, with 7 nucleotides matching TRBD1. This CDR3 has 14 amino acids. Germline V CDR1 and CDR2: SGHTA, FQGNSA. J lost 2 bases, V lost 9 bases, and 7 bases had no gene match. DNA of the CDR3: TGTGCCAGTAGCGCGGGGACAGCTGGAAACACCATATATTTT. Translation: CASSAGTAGNTIYF. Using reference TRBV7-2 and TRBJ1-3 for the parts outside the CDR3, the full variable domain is GAGVSQSPSNKVTEKGKDVELRCDPISGHTALYWYRQSLGQGLEFLIYFQGNSAPDKSGLPSDRFSAERTGGSVSTLTIQRTQQEDSAVYLCASSAGTAGNTIYFGEGSWLTVV.

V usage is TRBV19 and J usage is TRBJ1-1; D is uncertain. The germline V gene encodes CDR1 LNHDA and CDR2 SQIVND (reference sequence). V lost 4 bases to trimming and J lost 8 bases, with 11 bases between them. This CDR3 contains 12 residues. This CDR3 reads CASSTRAEEAFF. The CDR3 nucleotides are TGTGCCAGTAGTACACGAGCCGAAGAAGCTTTCTTT. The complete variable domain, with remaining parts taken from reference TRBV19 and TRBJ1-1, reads DGGITQSPKYLFRKEGQNVTLSCEQNLNHDAMYWYRQDPGQGLRLIYYSQIVNDFQKGDIAEGYSVSREKKESFPLTVTSAQKNPTAFYLCASSTRAEEAFFGQGTRLTVV.

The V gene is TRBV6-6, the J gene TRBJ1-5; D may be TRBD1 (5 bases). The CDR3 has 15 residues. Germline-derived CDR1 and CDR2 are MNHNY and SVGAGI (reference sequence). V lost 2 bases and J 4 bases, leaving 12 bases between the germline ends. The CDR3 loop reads CASSYQGPINQPQHF. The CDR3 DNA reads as TGTGCCAGCAGTTACCAGGGCCCGATTAATCAGCCCCAGCATTTT.

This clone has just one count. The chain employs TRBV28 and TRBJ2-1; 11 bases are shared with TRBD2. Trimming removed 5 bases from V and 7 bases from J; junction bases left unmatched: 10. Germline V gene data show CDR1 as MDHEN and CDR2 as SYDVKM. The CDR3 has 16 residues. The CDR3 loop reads CASSPVGTSGRNEQFF. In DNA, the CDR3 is TGTGCCAGCAGTCCTGTGGGTACTAGCGGGAGAAATGAGCAGTTCTTC.

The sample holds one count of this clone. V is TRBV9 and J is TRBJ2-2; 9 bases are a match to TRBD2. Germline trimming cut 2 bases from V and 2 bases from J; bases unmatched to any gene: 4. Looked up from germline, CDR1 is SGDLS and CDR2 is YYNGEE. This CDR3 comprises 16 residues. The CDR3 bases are TGTGCCAGCAGCGTGGCTAGCGGGGTTAACACCGGGGAGCTGTTTTTT. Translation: CASSVASGVNTGELFF.

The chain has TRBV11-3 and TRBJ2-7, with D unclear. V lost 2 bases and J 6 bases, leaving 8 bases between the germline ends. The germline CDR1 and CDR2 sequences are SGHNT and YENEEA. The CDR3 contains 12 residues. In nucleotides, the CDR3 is TGTGCCAGCAGCTTATCCGGGTTCGAGCAGTACTTC. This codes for CASSLSGFEQYF.

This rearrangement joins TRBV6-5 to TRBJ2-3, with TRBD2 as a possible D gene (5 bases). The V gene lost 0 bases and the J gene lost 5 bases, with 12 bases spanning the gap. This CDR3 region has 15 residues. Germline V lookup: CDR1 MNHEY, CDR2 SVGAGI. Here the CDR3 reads CASSYSNSAGDTQYF. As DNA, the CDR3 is TGTGCCAGCAGTTACTCGAACTCGGCGGGAGATACGCAGTATTTT.

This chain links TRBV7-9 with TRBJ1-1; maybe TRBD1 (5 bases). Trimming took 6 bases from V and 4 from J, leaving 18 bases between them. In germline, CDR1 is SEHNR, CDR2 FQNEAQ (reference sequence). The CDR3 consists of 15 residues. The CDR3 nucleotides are TGTGCCAGCAGTGTTACGGGACTCCCGGGCACTGAAGCTTTCTTT. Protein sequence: CASSVTGLPGTEAFF.

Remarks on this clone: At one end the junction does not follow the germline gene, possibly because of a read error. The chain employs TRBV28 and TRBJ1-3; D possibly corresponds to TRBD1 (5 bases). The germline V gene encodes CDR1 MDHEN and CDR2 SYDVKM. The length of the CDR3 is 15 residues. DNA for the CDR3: TGTGCCAGCAGGGCGGGGGACGGCTCTGGTAACACCATATATTTT. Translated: CASRAGDGSGNTIYF.

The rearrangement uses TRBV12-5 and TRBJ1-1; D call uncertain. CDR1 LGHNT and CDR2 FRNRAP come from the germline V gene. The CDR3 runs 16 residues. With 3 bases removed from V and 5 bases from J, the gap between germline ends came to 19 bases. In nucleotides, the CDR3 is TGTGCTAGTGGTTTCTTTCCAACGTTGCGGATAACTGAAGCTTTCTTT. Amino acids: CASGFFPTLRITEAFF.

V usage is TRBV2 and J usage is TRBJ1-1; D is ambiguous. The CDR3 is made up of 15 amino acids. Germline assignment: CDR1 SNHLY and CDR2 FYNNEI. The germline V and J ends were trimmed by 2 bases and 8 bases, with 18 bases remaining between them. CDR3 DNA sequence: TGTGCCAGCAGTGAACCCCTTGACTCATCAATCGAAGCTTTCTTT. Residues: CASSEPLDSSIEAFF.

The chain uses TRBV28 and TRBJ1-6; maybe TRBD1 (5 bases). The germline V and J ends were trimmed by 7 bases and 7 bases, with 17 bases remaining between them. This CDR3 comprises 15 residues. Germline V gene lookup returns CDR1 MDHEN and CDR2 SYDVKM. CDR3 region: CASTVTQGGNSPLHF. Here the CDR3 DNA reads TGTGCCAGCACGGTCACGCAGGGTGGCAATTCACCCCTCCACTTT.

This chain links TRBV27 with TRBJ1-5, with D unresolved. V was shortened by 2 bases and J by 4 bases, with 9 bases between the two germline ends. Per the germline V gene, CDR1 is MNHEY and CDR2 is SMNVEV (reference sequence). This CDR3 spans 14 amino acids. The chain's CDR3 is CASSLSGLNQPQHF. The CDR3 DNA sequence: TGTGCCAGCAGTTTAAGCGGGCTTAATCAGCCCCAGCATTTT.